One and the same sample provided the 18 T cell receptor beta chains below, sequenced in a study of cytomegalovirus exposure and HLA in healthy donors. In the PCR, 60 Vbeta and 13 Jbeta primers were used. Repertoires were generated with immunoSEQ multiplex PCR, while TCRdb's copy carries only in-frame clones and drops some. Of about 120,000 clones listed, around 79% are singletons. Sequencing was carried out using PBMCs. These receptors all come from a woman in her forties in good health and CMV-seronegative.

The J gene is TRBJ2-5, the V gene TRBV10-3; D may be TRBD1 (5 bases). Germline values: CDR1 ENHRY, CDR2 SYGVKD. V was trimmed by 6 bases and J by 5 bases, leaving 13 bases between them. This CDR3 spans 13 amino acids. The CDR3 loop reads CAISRQREETQYF. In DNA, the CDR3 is TGTGCCATCAGCCGACAGCGAGAGGAGACCCAGTACTTC.

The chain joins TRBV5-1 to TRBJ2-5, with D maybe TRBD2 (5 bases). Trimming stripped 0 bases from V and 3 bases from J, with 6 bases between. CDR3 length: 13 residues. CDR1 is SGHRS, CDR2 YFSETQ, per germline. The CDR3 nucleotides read TGCGCCAGCAGCTTGGTCGGGGAAGAGACCCAGTACTTC. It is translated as CASSLVGEETQYF.

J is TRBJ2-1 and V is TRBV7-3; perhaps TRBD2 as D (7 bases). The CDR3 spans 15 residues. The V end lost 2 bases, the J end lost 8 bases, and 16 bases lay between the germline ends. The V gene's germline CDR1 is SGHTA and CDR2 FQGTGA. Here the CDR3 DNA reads TGTGCCAGCAGCTTAGCCCCAGGGGAGGGCTATGAGCAGTTCTTC. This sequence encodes CASSLAPGEGYEQFF. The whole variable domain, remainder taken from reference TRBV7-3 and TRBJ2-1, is GAGVSQTPSNKVTEKGKYVELRCDPISGHTALYWYRQSLGQGPEFLIYFQGTGAADDSGLPNDRFFAVRPEGSVSTLKIQRTERGDSAVYLCASSLAPGEGYEQFFGPGTRLTVL.

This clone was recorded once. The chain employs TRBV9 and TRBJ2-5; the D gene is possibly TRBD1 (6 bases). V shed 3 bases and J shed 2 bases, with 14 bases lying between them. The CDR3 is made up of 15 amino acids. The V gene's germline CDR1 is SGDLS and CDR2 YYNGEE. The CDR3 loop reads CASSARQAVQETQYF. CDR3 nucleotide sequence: TGTGCCAGCAGCGCCCGACAGGCCGTTCAAGAGACCCAGTACTTC.

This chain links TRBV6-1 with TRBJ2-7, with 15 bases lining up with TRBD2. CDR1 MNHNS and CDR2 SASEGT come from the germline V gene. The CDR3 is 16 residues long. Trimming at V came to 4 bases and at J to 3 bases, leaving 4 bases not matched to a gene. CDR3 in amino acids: CASSGGLAGGFYEQYF. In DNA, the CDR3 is TGTGCCAGCAGTGGTGGACTAGCGGGAGGGTTCTACGAGCAGTACTTC.

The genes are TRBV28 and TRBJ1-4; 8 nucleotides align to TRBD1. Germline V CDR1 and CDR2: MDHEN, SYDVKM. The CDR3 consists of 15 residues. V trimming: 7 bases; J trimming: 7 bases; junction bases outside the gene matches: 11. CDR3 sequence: CASTTPGQAGEKLFF. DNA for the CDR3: TGTGCCAGCACCACGCCGGGACAGGCTGGTGAAAAACTGTTTTTT. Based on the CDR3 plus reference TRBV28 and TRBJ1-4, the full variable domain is DVKVTQSSRYLVKRTGEKVFLECVQDMDHENMFWYRQDPGLGLRLIYFSYDVKMKEKGDIPEGYSVSREKKERFSLILESASTNQTSMYLCASTTPGQAGEKLFFGSGTQLSVL.

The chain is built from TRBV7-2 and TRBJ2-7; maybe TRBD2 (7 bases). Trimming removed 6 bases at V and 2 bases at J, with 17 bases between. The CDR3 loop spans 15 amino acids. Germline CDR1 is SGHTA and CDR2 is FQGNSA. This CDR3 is CASRLGGLYTYEQYF. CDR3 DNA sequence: TGTGCCAGCAGGCTGGGGGGGCTGTATACCTACGAGCAGTACTTC.

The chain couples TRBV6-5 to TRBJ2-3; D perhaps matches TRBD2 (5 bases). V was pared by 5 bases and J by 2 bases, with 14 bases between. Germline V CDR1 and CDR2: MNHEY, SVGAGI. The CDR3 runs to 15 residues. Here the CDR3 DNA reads TGTGCCAGCAGTCCAGGAGGCAGAAACACAGATACGCAGTATTTT. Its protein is CASSPGGRNTDTQYF.

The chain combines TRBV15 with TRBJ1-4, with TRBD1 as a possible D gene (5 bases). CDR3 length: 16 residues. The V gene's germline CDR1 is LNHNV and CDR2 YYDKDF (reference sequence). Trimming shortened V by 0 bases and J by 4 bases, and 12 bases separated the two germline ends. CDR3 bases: TGTGCCACCAGCAGAGATCGCCAGGGACTTAATGAAAAACTGTTTTTT. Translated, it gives CATSRDRQGLNEKLFF.

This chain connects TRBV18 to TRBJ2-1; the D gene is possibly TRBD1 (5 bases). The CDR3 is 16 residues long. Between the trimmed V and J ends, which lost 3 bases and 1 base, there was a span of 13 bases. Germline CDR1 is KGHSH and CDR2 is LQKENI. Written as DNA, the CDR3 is TGTGCCAGCTCACCCCTTAACGCAGGGTCCTACAATGAGCAGTTCTTC. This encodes CASSPLNAGSYNEQFF.

In DNA, the CDR3 is TGTGCCAGCAGCCGCTCTAGCGGGGGCATCAATGAGCAGTTCTTC. Protein: CASSRSSGGINEQFF. The chain carries TRBV13 and TRBJ2-1; 10 bases agree with TRBD2. CDR3 size: 15 residues. Germline-derived CDR1 and CDR2 are PRHDT and FYEKMQ (reference sequence). V shed 5 bases, J shed 6 bases, and the junction held 7 bases outside the gene matches.

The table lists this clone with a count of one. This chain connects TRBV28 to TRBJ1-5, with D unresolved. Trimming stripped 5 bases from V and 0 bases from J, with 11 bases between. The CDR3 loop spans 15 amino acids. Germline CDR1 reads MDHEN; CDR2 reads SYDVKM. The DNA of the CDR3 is TGTGCCAGCAGTGCCAGAAAGTATAGCAATCAGCCCCAGCATTTT. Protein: CASSARKYSNQPQHF.

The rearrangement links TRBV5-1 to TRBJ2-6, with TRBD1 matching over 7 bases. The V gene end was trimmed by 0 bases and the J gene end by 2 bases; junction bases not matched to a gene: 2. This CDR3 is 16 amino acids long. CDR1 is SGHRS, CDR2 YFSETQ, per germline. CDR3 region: CASSLERGPGANVLTF. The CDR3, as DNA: TGCGCCAGCAGCTTGGAAAGGGGGCCTGGGGCCAACGTCCTGACTTTC.

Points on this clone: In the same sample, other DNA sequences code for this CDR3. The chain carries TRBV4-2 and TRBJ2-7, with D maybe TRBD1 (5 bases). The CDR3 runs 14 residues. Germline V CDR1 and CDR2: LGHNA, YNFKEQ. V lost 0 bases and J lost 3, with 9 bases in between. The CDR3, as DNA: TGTGCCAGCAGCCAAGATTTCCAGGGCTACGAGCAGTACTTC. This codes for CASSQDFQGYEQYF.

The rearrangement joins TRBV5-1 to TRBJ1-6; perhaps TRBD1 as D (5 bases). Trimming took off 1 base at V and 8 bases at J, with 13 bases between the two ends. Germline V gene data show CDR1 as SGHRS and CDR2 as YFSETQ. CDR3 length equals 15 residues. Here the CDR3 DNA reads TGCGCCAGCAGCTTGCCGCAGGGAGGGGATTCACCCCTCCACTTT. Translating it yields CASSLPQGGDSPLHF.

In DNA, the CDR3 is TGTGCCATCTCCCTAGCGGTGAGCTCCTACAATGAGCAGTTCTTC. Amino acid sequence: CAISLAVSSYNEQFF. The gene calls are TRBV10-3 and TRBJ2-1, with 7 bases identical to TRBD2. Germline trimming cut 8 bases from V and 0 bases from J; bases unmatched to any gene: 7. The germline V gene encodes CDR1 ENHRY and CDR2 SYGVKD. The CDR3 has 15 residues.

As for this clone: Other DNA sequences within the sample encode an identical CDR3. The CDR3 reads CASSYDRGKLFF. As DNA, the CDR3 is TGTGCCAGCAGCTATGACAGGGGTAAACTGTTTTTT. This chain links TRBV11-2 with TRBJ1-4; TRBD1 agrees at 8 bases. The germline V gene encodes CDR1 SGHAT and CDR2 FQNNGV. V trimming: 4 bases; J trimming: 11 bases; junction bases outside the gene matches: 3. This CDR3 spans 12 amino acids.

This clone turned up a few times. CDR3 residues: CASSLARVSSTDTQYF. The CDR3 region has the DNA TGTGCCAGCAGCTTAGCGCGGGTTTCTAGCACAGATACGCAGTATTTT. The V call is TRBV7-2, the J call TRBJ2-3; D may be TRBD2 (5 bases). This CDR3 region has 16 residues. V was trimmed by 0 bases and J by 0 bases, leaving 10 bases between them. Per germline, CDR1 SGHTA and CDR2 FQGNSA.